This TCR beta chain was documented in a study of technical replicates of blood from a few donors. Assay: immunoSEQ multiplex PCR; the TCRdb copy retains only in-frame clones and omits some. The sample has under 85,000 clones, about 90% seen once; the top ten hold about 0.38%. The TCR originated in a human donor in good health. Some clones in this sample may be carry-over from other donors' samples. Source material: T cells isolated from PBMCs.

CDR3: CSAVRGGEQFF. The DNA of the CDR3 is TGCAGCGCCGTTAGGGGAGGCGAGCAGTTCTTC. The chain is built from TRBV29-1 and TRBJ2-1; D may be TRBD2 (6 bases). The CDR3 sequence is 11 residues long. Trimming pared 7 bases from V and 10 bases from J, leaving 14 bases between. From germline, CDR1 is SQVTM and CDR2 ANQGSEA.